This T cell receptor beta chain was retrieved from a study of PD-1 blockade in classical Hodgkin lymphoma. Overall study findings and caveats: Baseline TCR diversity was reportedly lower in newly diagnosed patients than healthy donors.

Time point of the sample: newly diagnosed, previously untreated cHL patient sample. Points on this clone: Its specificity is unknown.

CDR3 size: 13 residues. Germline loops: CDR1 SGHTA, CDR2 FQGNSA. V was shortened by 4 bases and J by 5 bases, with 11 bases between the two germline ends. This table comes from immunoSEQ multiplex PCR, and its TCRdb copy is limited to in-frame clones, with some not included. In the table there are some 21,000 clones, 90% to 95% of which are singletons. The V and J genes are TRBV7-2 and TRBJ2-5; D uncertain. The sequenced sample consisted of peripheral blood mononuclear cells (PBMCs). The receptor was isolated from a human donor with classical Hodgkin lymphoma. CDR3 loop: CASSSNLRETQYF. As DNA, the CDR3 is TGTGCCAGCAGCTCAAATCTGAGGGAGACCCAGTACTTC.